Below, 14 T cell receptor beta chains from the same sample are listed, as sequenced in a study of shared clonotypes between healthy human individuals. Sequenced by immunoSEQ multiplex PCR; TCRdb stores in-frame clones only, minus some. The sample gives over a million clones, approximately 98% of which show up once; approximately 0.45% is in the top ten. Sequencing input: naive CD4+ T cells sorted from blood. The subset denotes: CD45RA+ positively selected. The receptors were sampled from a young man in good health.

This sequence joins TRBV18 and TRBJ2-7, with unresolved D. In germline, CDR1 is KGHSH, CDR2 LQKENI. The CDR3 is 15 residues long. The V and J ends lost 2 bases and 0 bases respectively, with 11 bases between them. This CDR3 reads CASSPESAGSYEQYF. CDR3 nucleotides: TGTGCCAGCTCACCAGAAAGCGCCGGCTCCTACGAGCAGTACTTC.

The rearrangement joins TRBV2 to TRBJ2-2; no clear D. Trimming shortened V by 3 bases and J by 4 bases, and 12 bases separated the two germline ends. Germline CDR1 SNHLY, CDR2 FYNNEI. This CDR3 has 15 amino acids. The DNA of the CDR3 is TGTGCCAGCAGTGAGATGGAAATAGGCACCGGGGAGCTGTTTTTT. Protein sequence: CASSEMEIGTGELFF.

A single count supports this clone. The chain couples TRBV14 to TRBJ2-7; D could derive from TRBD1 or TRBD2 (5 bases each). Trimming took 5 bases from V and 3 from J, leaving 17 bases between them. This CDR3 spans 15 amino acids. Germline V lookup: CDR1 SGHDN, CDR2 FVKESK. The CDR3 region is CASSAERDRFYEQYF. The CDR3 DNA is TGTGCCAGCAGCGCAGAGAGGGACCGCTTCTACGAGCAGTACTTC.

This clone came up once. The rearrangement links TRBV4-1 to TRBJ1-4, with D uncertain. Germline V gene sequence: CDR1 MGHRA, CDR2 YSYEKL. V lost 4 bases and J 7 bases, leaving 16 bases between the germline ends. The CDR3 is made up of 15 amino acids. Here the CDR3 DNA reads TGCGCCAGCAGCCTCACCGGGAATTTTGGTGAAAAACTGTTTTTT. Translating gives CASSLTGNFGEKLFF.

The J gene is TRBJ2-7, the V gene TRBV18; D assignment may be TRBD1 or TRBD2 (5 bases each). Trimming took 3 bases from V and 9 from J, leaving 27 bases between them. The CDR3 totals 17 residues. Germline V lookup: CDR1 KGHSH, CDR2 LQKENI. The CDR3 reads CASSPQSGPGPKGRQYF. In DNA, the CDR3 is TGTGCCAGCTCACCGCAATCGGGACCGGGACCAAAAGGGCGGCAGTACTTC. The whole variable domain, remainder taken from reference TRBV18 and TRBJ2-7, is NAGVMQNPRHLVRRRGQEARLRCSPMKGHSHVYWYRQLPEEGLKFMVYLQKENIIDESGMPKERFSAEFPKEGPSILRIQQVVRGDSAAYFCASSPQSGPGPKGRQYFGPGTRLTVT.

This sequence joins TRBV5-1 and TRBJ1-1; D not certain. Trimming took 3 bases from V and 3 from J, leaving 21 bases between them. CDR3 length equals 17 residues. CDR1 is SGHRS, CDR2 YFSETQ, per germline. The CDR3 is CASSSIGIPVRDTEAFF. The CDR3 region has the DNA TGCGCCAGCAGCTCTATTGGGATCCCGGTGAGGGACACTGAAGCTTTCTTT.

V usage is TRBV6-9 and J usage is TRBJ1-2; no firm D call. Trimming shortened V by 5 bases and J by 4 bases, and 17 bases separated the two germline ends. Germline V CDR1 and CDR2: MNHGY, SVAAGI. This CDR3 region has 15 residues. The CDR3 DNA is TGTGCCAGCAGTCGGAGTTACGGAAAGACCTATGGCTACACCTTC. Encoded protein: CASSRSYGKTYGYTF.

The chain uses TRBV4-3 and TRBJ1-3, with D possibly matching TRBD1 (5 bases). Germline CDR1 LGHNA, CDR2 YSLEER. This CDR3 comprises 15 residues. V gave up 1 base and J gave up 2 bases, with 9 bases separating them. In DNA form, the CDR3 reads TGCGCCAGCAGCCAAGGAAGGGGAGCTGGAAACACCATATATTTT. This codes for CASSQGRGAGNTIYF.

The genes are TRBV11-3 and TRBJ2-7; TRBD1 matches 9 bases. The CDR3 runs to 17 residues. The V gene's germline CDR1 is SGHNT and CDR2 YENEEA. J gave up 7 bases and V 4 bases, and 17 bases lay outside the gene matches. CDR3 sequence (DNA): TGTGCCAGCAGCTCGAACGCAGGGACAGGGAATACGGGAGAGCAGTACTTC. Protein product: CASSSNAGTGNTGEQYF.

V usage is TRBV27 and J usage is TRBJ2-7, with no clear D. The germline CDR1 and CDR2 sequences are MNHEY and SMNVEV (reference sequence). The CDR3 sequence is 10 residues long. Trimming took off 3 bases at V and 5 bases at J, with 2 bases between the two ends. The CDR3 loop reads CASSFNEQYF. The CDR3 DNA reads TGTGCCAGCAGTTTCAACGAGCAGTACTTC.

This clone was observed a handful of times. Within the sample, other DNA sequences also encode this same CDR3. The chain couples TRBV20-1 to TRBJ2-3; D unresolved. V lost 2 bases to trimming and J lost 2 bases, with 2 bases between them. The CDR3 is 11 amino acids. Germline loops: CDR1 DFQATT, CDR2 SNEGSKA (reference sequence). The CDR3 DNA reads TGCAGTGCTAGAATCACAGATACGCAGTATTTT. Protein product: CSARITDTQYF.

The gene calls are TRBV27 and TRBJ2-7; 7 bases match TRBD2. The junction had 9 bases not matched to a gene; V was cut back by 3 bases and J by 4 bases. The CDR3 covers 15 residues. Germline assignment: CDR1 MNHEY and CDR2 SMNVEV (reference sequence). As DNA, the CDR3 is TGTGCCAGCAGTTTGCATGCGGGAGAATCGTACGAGCAGTACTTC. This translates into CASSLHAGESYEQYF.

The chain has TRBV5-4 and TRBJ2-3, with D perhaps assigned TRBD1 or TRBD2 (5 bases each). The V end lost 3 bases, the J end lost 5 bases, and 16 bases lay between the germline ends. In germline, CDR1 is SGHNT, CDR2 YYREEE (reference sequence). The CDR3 contains 15 residues. The CDR3 bases are TGTGCCAGCAGCTACGCACCGGGACGGGAAGATACGCAGTATTTT. Protein product: CASSYAPGREDTQYF.

This clone was detected once. The V call is TRBV2, the J call TRBJ2-7; 12 nucleotides line up with TRBD2. This CDR3 contains 14 residues. V shed 6 bases and J 3 bases; nucleotides not matched to a gene: 3. Germline V gene data show CDR1 as SNHLY and CDR2 as FYNNEI. CDR3 in DNA: TGTGCCAGCAGCCGACTAGCGGGAGACTACGAGCAGTACTTC. The encoded protein is CASSRLAGDYEQYF.